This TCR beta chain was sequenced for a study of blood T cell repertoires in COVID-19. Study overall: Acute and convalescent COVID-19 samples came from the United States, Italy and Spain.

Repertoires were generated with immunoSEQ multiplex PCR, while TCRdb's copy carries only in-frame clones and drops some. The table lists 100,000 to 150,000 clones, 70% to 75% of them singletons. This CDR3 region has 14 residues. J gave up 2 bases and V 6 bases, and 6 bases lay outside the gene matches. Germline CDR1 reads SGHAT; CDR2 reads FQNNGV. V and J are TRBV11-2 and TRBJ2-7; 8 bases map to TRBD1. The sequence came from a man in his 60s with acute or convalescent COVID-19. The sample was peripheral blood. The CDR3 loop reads CASRPVRGPYEQYF. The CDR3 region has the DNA TGTGCCAGCAGGCCGGTCAGGGGGCCCTACGAGCAGTACTTC.